Included here is one T cell receptor (beta chain) sequence, with context. CDR3 length: 15 residues. Trimming took 3 bases from V and 0 from J; bases not matched to a gene: 5. CDR1 SGHTA and CDR2 FQGNSA come from the germline V gene. This entry is derived from a study of blood T cell repertoires in COVID-19. The data were produced by immunoSEQ multiplex PCR, yet TCRdb's version contains in-frame clones alone and is incomplete. The table records roughly 250,000 clones, roughly 82% of them present only once. The sequenced material came from peripheral blood. The genes are TRBV7-2 and TRBJ2-7; 7 positions match TRBD2. The sequence was obtained from an older woman with acute or convalescent COVID-19. CDR3 DNA sequence: TGTGCCAGCAGCTTGGGAGGGCTTAGCTCCTACGAGCAGTACTTC. Protein: CASSLGGLSSYEQYF.